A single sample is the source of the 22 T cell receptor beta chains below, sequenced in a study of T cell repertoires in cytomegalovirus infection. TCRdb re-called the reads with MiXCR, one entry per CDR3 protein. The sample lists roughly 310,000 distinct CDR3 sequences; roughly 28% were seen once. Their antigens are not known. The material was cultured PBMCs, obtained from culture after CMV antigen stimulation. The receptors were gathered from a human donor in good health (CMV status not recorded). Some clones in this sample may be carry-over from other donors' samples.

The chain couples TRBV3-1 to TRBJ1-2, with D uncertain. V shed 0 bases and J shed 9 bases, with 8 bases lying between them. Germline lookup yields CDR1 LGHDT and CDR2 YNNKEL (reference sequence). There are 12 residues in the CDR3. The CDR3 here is CASSQDGGSYTF. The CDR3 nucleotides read TGTGCCAGCAGCCAAGACGGAGGGAGCTACACCTTC.

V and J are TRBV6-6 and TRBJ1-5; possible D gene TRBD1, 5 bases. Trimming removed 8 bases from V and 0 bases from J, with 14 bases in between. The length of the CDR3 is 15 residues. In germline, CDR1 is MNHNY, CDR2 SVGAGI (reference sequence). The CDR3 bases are TGTGCCAGCGGGCAGACAGCAAATAGCAATCAGCCCCAGCATTTT. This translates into CASGQTANSNQPQHF.

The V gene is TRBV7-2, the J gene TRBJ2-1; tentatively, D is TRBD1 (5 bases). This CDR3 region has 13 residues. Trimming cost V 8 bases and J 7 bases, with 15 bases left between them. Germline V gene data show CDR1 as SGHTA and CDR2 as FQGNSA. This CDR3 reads CASAVGARNEQFF. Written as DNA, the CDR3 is TGTGCCAGCGCCGTAGGGGCCAGAAATGAGCAGTTCTTC.

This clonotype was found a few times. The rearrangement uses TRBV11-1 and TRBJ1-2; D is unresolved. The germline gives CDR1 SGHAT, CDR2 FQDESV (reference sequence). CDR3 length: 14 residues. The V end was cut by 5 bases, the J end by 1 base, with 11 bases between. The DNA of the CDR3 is TGTGCCAGCAGCGCACGCGGAGTTAACTATGGCTACACCTTC. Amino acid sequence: CASSARGVNYGYTF.

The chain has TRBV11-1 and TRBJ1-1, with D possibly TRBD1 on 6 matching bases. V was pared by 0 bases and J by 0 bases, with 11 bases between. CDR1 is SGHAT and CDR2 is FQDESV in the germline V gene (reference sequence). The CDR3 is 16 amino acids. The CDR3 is CASSLADRRMNTEAFF. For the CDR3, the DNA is TGTGCCAGCAGCTTAGCTGACAGGAGGATGAACACTGAAGCTTTCTTT.

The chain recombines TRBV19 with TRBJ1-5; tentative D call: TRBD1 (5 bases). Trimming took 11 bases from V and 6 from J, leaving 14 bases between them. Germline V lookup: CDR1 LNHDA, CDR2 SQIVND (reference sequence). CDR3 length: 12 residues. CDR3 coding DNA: TGTGCCTCGCAAAGGGGCGGTCAGCCCCAGCATTTT. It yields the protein CASQRGGQPQHF.

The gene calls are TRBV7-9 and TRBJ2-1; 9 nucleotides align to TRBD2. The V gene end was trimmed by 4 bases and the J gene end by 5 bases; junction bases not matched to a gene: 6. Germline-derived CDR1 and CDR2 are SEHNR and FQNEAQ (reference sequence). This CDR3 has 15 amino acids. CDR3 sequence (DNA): TGTGCCAGCAGCTCCCTATTAGCGGGAGACAATGAGCAGTTCTTC. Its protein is CASSSLLAGDNEQFF.

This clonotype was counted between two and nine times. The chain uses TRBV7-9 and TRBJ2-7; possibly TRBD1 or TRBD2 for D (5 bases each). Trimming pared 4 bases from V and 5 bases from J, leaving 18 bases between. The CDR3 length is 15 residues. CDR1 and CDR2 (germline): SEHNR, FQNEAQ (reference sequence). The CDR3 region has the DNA TGTGCCAGCAGCTCCCCAGGGAGAAGGGGCGACGAGCAGTACTTC. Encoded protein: CASSSPGRRGDEQYF.

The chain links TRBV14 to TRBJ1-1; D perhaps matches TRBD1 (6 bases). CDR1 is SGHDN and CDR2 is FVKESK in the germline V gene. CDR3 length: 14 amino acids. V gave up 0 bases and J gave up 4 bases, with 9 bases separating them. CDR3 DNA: TGTGCCAGCAGCCAAGATTTAGGGGGCACTGAAGCTTTCTTT. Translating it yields CASSQDLGGTEAFF.

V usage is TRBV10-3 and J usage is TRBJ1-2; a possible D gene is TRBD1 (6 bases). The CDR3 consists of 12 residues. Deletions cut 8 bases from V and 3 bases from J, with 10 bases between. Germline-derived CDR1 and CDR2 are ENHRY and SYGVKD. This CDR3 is CAIGAGDYGYTF. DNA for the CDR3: TGTGCCATCGGGGCAGGGGACTATGGCTACACCTTC.

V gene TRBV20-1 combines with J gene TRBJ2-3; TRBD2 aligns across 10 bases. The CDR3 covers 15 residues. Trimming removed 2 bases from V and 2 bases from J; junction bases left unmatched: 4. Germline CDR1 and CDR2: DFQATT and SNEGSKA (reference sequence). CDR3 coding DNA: TGCAGTGCTAGAAAACTAGCGGGGACCACAGATACGCAGTATTTT. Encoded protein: CSARKLAGTTDTQYF.

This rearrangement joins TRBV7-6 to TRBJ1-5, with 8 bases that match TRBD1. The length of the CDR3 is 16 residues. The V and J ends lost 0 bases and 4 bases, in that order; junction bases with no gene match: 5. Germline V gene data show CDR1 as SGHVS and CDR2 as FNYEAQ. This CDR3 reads CASSLAPGTGNQPQHF. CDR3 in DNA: TGTGCCAGCAGCTTAGCGCCCGGGACAGGTAATCAGCCCCAGCATTTT.

The CDR3 here is CASSGGTGDSNQPQHF. The CDR3 DNA follows: TGTGCCAGCAGCGGGGGGACAGGGGATAGCAATCAGCCCCAGCATTTT. The chain employs TRBV9 and TRBJ1-5; 10 bases are a match to TRBD1. V lost 3 bases to trimming and J lost 0 bases; unmatched junction nucleotides: 3. Germline CDR1 and CDR2: SGDLS and YYNGEE. CDR3 length equals 16 residues.

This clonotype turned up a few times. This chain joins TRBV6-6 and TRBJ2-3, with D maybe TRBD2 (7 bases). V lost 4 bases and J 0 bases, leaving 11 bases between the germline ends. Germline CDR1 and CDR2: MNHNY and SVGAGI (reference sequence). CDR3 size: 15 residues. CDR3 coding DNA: TGTGCCAGCAGTTGGGAGGGGGTTAGCACAGATACGCAGTATTTT. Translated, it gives CASSWEGVSTDTQYF.

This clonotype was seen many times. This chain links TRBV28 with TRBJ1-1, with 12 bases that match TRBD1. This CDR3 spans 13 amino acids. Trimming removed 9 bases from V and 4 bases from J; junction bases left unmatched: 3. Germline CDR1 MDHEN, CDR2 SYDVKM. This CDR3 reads CASGTGGFTEAFF. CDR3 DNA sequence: TGTGCCAGTGGGACAGGGGGCTTCACTGAAGCTTTCTTT.

CDR3 in DNA: TGTGCCATCACCAATGGGACTGGCACAGATACGCAGTATTTT. It codes for CAITNGTGTDTQYF. This chain joins TRBV10-3 and TRBJ2-3; D is perhaps TRBD2 (6 bases). The ends were cut back, 7 bases at V and 1 base at J, with 12 bases in the middle. This CDR3 has 14 residues. The germline CDR1 and CDR2 sequences are ENHRY and SYGVKD.

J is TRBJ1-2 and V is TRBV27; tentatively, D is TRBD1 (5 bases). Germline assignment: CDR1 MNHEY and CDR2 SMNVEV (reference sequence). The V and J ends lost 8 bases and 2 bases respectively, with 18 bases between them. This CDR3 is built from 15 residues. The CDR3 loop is CASCLSGLLNYGYTF. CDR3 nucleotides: TGTGCCAGCTGCCTCTCGGGACTTCTAAACTATGGCTACACCTTC.

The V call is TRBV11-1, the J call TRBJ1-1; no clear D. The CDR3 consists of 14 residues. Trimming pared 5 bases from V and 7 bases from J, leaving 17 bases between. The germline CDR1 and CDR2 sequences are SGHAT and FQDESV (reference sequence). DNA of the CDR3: TGTGCCAGCAGCGGCGGGCGACGGGTTATTGAAGCTTTCTTT. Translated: CASSGGRRVIEAFF.

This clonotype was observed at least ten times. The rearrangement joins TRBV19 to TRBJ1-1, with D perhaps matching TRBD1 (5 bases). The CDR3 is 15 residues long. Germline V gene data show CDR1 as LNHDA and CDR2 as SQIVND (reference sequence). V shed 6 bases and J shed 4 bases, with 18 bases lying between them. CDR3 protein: CASRIIWDPATEAFF. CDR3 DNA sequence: TGTGCCAGTAGGATTATCTGGGACCCGGCCACTGAAGCTTTCTTT.

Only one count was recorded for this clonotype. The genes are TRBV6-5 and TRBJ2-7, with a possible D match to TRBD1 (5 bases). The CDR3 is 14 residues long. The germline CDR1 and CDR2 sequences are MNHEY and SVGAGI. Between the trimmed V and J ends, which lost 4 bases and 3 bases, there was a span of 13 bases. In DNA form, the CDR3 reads TGTGCCAGCAGTTTGACAGTAGGATACTACGAGCAGTACTTC. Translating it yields CASSLTVGYYEQYF.

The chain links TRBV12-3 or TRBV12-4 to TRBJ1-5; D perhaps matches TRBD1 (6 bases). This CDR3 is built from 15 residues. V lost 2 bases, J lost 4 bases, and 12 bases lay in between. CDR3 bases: TGTGCCAGCAGTTTACGGGGACACCAAAATCAGCCCCAGCATTTT. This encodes CASSLRGHQNQPQHF.

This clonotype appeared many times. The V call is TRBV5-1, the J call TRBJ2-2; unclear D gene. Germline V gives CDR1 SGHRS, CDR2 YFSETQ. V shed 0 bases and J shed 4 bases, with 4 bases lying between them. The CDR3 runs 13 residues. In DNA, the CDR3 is TGCGCCAGCAGCTTGGACGGCACCGGGGAGCTGTTTTTT. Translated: CASSLDGTGELFF.